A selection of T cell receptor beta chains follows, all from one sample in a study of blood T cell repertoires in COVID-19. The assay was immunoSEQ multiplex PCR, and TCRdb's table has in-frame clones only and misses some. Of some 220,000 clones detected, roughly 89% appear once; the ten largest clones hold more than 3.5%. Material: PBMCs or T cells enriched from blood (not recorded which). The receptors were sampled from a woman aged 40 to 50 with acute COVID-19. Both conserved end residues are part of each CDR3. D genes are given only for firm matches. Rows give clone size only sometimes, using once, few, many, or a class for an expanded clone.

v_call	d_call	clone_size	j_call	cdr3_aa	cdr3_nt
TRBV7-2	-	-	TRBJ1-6	CASSLRTRQAPLHF	TGTGCCAGCAGCCTCCGGACACGTCAAGCACCCCTCCACTTT
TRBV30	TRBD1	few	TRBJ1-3	CAWSIQGAGNTIYF	TGTGCCTGGAGTATACAGGGGGCTGGAAACACCATATATTTT
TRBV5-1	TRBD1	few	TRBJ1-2	CASSADRGLIPHGYTF	TGCGCCAGCAGCGCAGACAGGGGATTAATCCCCCATGGCTACACCTTC
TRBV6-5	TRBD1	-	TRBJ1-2	CPDPRTGFYGYTF	TGTCCCGACCCCCGGACAGGGTTCTATGGCTACACCTTC
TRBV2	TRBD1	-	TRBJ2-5	CASSVTGVQETQYF	TGTGCCAGCAGTGTTACAGGGGTTCAAGAGACCCAGTACTTC
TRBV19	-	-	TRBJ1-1	CASSTKAGARGTEAFF	TGTGCCAGTAGTACCAAGGCAGGGGCGCGAGGTACTGAAGCTTTCTTT
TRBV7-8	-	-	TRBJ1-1	CASSLGWAGRRGTEAFF	TGTGCCAGCAGCTTAGGCTGGGCAGGGCGGCGGGGGACTGAAGCTTTCTTT
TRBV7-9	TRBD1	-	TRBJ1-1	CASSPEDRDRGWNTEAFF	TGTGCCAGCAGTCCCGAGGACCGGGACAGGGGCTGGAACACTGAAGCTTTCTTT
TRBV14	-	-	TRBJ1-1	CASSSSGPGVAFF	TGTGCCAGCAGCTCCTCCGGGCCCGGGGTAGCTTTCTTT
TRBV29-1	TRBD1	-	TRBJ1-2	CSVDQTGVGGYTF	TGCAGCGTTGACCAGACAGGGGTAGGTGGCTACACCTTC
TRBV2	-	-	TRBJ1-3	CASAGSGNTIYF	TGTGCCAGCGCAGGGTCTGGAAACACCATATATTTT
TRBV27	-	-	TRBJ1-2	CASSFGGTEDYGYTF	TGTGCCAGCAGTTTTGGAGGAACCGAGGACTATGGCTACACCTTC
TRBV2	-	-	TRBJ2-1	CASSEGPPPNEQFF	TGTGCCAGCAGTGAGGGGCCCCCTCCGAATGAGCAGTTCTTC
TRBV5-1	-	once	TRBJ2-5	CASSYGRGTETQYF	TGCGCCAGCAGTTACGGCAGGGGAACTGAGACCCAGTACTTC
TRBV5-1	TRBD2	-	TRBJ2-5	CASSWGLAGYQETQYF	TGCGCCAGCAGCTGGGGACTAGCGGGGTACCAAGAGACCCAGTACTTC
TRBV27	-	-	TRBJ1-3	CASSLAGSGNTIYF	TGTGCCAGCAGTTTGGCGGGCTCTGGAAACACCATATATTTT
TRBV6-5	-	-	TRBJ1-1	CASSYGSYTEAFF	TGTGCCAGCAGTTACGGCAGTTACACTGAAGCTTTCTTT
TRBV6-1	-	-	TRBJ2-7	CASSQARGFSYEQYF	TGTGCCAGCAGTCAAGCAAGGGGCTTTTCCTACGAGCAGTACTTC
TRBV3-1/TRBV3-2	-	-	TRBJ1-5	CASSQGWDYSNQPQHF	TGTGCCAGCAGCCAAGGATGGGACTATAGCAATCAGCCCCAGCATTTT
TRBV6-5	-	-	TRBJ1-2	CASTYNGDTNYGYTF	TGTGCCAGCACTTACAATGGGGACACCAACTATGGCTACACCTTC
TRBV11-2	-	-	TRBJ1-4	CASSVRDVEKLFF	TGTGCCAGCAGCGTCAGGGATGTTGAAAAACTGTTTTTT
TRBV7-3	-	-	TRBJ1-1	CASSRDFRTEAFF	TGTGCCAGCAGCCGGGACTTCCGAACTGAAGCTTTCTTT
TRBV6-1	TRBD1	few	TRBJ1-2	CASSEAEGAGGYGYTF	TGTGCCAGCAGTGAAGCTGAGGGGGCAGGTGGCTATGGCTACACCTTC
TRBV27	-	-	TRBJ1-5	CASSMTANQPQHF	TGTGCCAGCAGTATGACAGCTAATCAGCCCCAGCATTTT
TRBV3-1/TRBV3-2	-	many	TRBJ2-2	CASSQELNSRNTGELFF	TGTGCCAGCAGCCAAGAACTAAATAGCCGGAACACCGGGGAGCTGTTTTTT
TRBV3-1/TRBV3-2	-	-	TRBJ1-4	CASSQLRNEKLFF	TGTGCCAGCAGCCAACTCAGGAATGAAAAACTGTTTTTT
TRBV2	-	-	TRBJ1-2	CASSAGRLNYGYTF	TGTGCCAGCAGTGCGGGTAGGCTGAACTATGGCTACACCTTC
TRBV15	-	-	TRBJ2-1	CATSRDLADTYNEQFF	TGTGCCACCAGCAGAGATCTGGCGGACACCTACAATGAGCAGTTCTTC
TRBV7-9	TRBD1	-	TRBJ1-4	CASSLGTGFFEKLFF	TGTGCCAGCAGCTTAGGGACAGGGTTTTTTGAAAAACTGTTTTTT
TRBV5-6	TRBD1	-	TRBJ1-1	CASSGGPGQGNTEAFF	TGTGCCAGCAGCGGGGGCCCGGGACAGGGGAACACTGAAGCTTTCTTT
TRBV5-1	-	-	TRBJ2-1	CASSSGRGSPYNEQFF	TGCGCCAGCAGCTCTGGCAGGGGATCCCCCTACAATGAGCAGTTCTTC
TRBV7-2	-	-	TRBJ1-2	CASSSGQNYGYTF	TGTGCCAGCAGCTCTGGGCAGAACTATGGCTACACCTTC
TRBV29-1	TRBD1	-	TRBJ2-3	CSAATGVADTQYF	TGCAGCGCCGCGACAGGGGTTGCAGATACGCAGTATTTT
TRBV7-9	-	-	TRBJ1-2	CASSLGSTYGYTF	TGTGCCAGCAGCTTAGGGAGTACCTATGGCTACACCTTC
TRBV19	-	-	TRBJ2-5	CASSIGTGMGETQYF	TGTGCCAGTAGTATAGGTACAGGGATGGGGGAGACCCAGTACTTC
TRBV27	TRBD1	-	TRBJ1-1	CASSLRDRPLWAEAFF	TGTGCCAGCAGTTTACGGGACAGACCCCTGTGGGCTGAAGCTTTCTTT
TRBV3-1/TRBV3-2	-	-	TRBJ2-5	CASSQALGPSAGQETQYF	TGTGCCAGCAGCCAAGCTTTGGGCCCATCGGCGGGCCAAGAGACCCAGTACTTC
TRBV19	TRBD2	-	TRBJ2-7	CASRGGVAYEQYF	TGTGCCAGTAGGGGGGGGGTCGCCTACGAGCAGTACTTC
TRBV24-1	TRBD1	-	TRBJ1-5	CATRLRGTDSNQPQHF	TGTGCCACCAGATTAAGAGGGACAGATAGCAATCAGCCCCAGCATTTT
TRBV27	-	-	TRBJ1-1	CASSLTKRGLMNTEAFF	TGTGCCAGCAGTTTAACAAAAAGAGGGCTTATGAACACTGAAGCTTTCTTT
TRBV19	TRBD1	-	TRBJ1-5	CASTLTGGRQPQHF	TGTGCCAGTACCCTGACAGGGGGTCGTCAGCCCCAGCATTTT
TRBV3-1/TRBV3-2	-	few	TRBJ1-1	CASSQVPRTEAFF	TGTGCCAGCAGCCAGGTGCCGAGGACTGAAGCTTTCTTT
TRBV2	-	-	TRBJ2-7	CASSEIDRSSSYEQYF	TGTGCCAGCAGTGAGATTGACAGGTCGAGCTCCTACGAGCAGTACTTC
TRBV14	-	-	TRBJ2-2	CASSLQIAADNTGELFF	TGTGCCAGCAGCCTTCAAATTGCAGCGGATAACACCGGGGAGCTGTTTTTT
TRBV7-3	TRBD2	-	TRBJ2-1	CASSLIGTSIHEQFF	TGTGCCAGCAGCTTAATTGGGACTAGTATTCATGAGCAGTTCTTC
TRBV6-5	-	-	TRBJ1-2	CASSSQGFNYGYTF	TGTGCCAGCAGTTCGCAGGGTTTTAACTATGGCTACACCTTC
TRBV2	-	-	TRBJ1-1	CASSRGVNTEAFF	TGTGCCAGCAGTCGGGGGGTGAACACTGAAGCTTTCTTT
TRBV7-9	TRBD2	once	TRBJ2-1	CASSSLGGDEQFF	TGTGCCAGCAGCTCCCTCGGGGGGGATGAGCAGTTCTTC
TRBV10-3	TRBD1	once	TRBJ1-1	CAISDPSGGDTEAFF	TGTGCCATCAGTGACCCCTCAGGGGGAGATACTGAAGCTTTCTTT
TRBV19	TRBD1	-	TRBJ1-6	CASHGGGTGDSPLHF	TGTGCCAGTCATGGAGGGGGGACAGGGGACTCACCCCTCCACTTT
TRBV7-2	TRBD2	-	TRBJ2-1	CASSLGSGSSYNEQFF	TGTGCCAGCAGCTTAGGTAGCGGGAGCTCCTACAATGAGCAGTTCTTC
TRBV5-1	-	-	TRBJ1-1	CASSLGWGQSNTEAFF	TGCGCCAGCAGCTTGGGGTGGGGACAATCGAACACTGAAGCTTTCTTT
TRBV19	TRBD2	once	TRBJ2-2	CASSTRTSGGTRGELFF	TGTGCCAGTAGTACAAGGACTAGCGGGGGGACTCGAGGGGAGCTGTTTTTT
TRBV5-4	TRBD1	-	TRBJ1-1	CASSLAKGANTEAFF	TGTGCCAGCAGCTTGGCCAAGGGGGCGAACACTGAAGCTTTCTTT